The 8 T cell receptor beta chains presented below share a single source sample, sequenced in a study of shared clonotypes between healthy human individuals. Here immunoSEQ multiplex PCR was the method, and the copy in TCRdb shows in-frame clones only, minus some. The sample records more than 90,000 clones, under 70% being singletons. The material sequenced was memory CD8+ T cells sorted from blood. The subset was: CD45RO+ cells pooled with CCR7-negative TemRA cells. The source is a man aged 25 to 40 in good health.

This clone was seen only once. The V gene is TRBV13, the J gene TRBJ2-2; weak D call: TRBD2 (5 bases). Trimming cost V 4 bases and J 2 bases, with 8 bases left between them. Germline CDR1 and CDR2: PRHDT and FYEKMQ (reference sequence). CDR3 length equals 14 residues. The CDR3 DNA is TGTGCCAGCAGCTACCGGGGTAACACCGGGGAGCTGTTTTTT. Translating it yields CASSYRGNTGELFF.

This sequence joins TRBV6-1 and TRBJ2-7; D not certain. Looked up from germline, CDR1 is MNHNS and CDR2 is SASEGT. The V gene lost 2 bases and the J gene lost 6 bases, with 11 bases spanning the gap. The CDR3 totals 13 residues. CDR3: CASSESYIFEQYF. The DNA for the CDR3 is TGTGCCAGCAGTGAATCCTACATTTTCGAGCAGTACTTC.

This clone was detected once. CDR3 sequence: CASYEGSSGNTIYF. The CDR3 bases are TGTGCCAGCTACGAGGGTTCCTCTGGAAACACCATATATTTT. This chain links TRBV28 with TRBJ1-3; D ambiguous. Germline V gene lookup returns CDR1 MDHEN and CDR2 SYDVKM. Trimming removed 8 bases from V and 0 bases from J, with 11 bases in between. The CDR3 runs to 14 residues.

The chain has TRBV9 and TRBJ2-1; TRBD2 matches at 9 bases. Unmatched junction bases numbered 9, after V lost 2 bases and J lost 0 bases. CDR1 and CDR2 (germline): SGDLS, YYNGEE. This CDR3 comprises 18 residues. CDR3 loop: CASSVGLAGPSSYNEQFF. The CDR3 nucleotides read TGTGCCAGCAGCGTGGGGCTAGCGGGACCGAGCTCCTACAATGAGCAGTTCTTC.

Only a few counts were recorded for this clone. The gene calls are TRBV7-2 and TRBJ2-1; a weak D match, TRBD1 (6 bases). Germline V gene data show CDR1 as SGHTA and CDR2 as FQGNSA. This CDR3 region has 16 residues. Trimming left V 2 bases short and J 0 bases short, with 11 bases between. As DNA, the CDR3 is TGTGCCAGCAGCTTAAACCAGGGGCCCTCCTACAATGAGCAGTTCTTC. Its translation: CASSLNQGPSYNEQFF.

The chain recombines TRBV30 with TRBJ2-5; unclear D gene. CDR1 and CDR2 from the germline V gene are GTSNPN and SVGIG (reference sequence). V was clipped by 4 bases and J by 4 bases, with 4 bases between them. CDR3 size: 10 residues. The CDR3 DNA sequence: TGTGCCTGGATTAGAGAGACCCAGTACTTC. Encoded protein: CAWIRETQYF.

The chain couples TRBV21-1 to TRBJ2-3; whether TRBD2, the table's D call, matches the DNA was not checked. TRBV21-1 is marked as a pseudogene. CDR3 length equals 17 residues. This CDR3 reads CASSNCMERAGTDTQYF. The CDR3 DNA reads as TGTGCCAGCAGCAATTGCATGGAGAGGGCCGGCACAGATACGCAGTATTTT.

This clone has a handful of counts. V is TRBV11-2 and J is TRBJ1-2; D unclear. Germline V gene sequence: CDR1 SGHAT, CDR2 FQNNGV. V was cut by 6 bases and J by 4 bases, with 15 bases left in between. The CDR3 sequence is 14 residues long. The CDR3 spells CASRPVSQFYGYTF. The CDR3 DNA reads as TGTGCCAGCAGGCCCGTCTCCCAGTTCTATGGCTACACCTTC.